The 26 T cell receptor beta chains listed next were all sequenced from one sample in a study of neoadjuvant nivolumab and ipilimumab in lung cancer. Sequencing used immunoSEQ multiplex PCR; TCRdb keeps in-frame clones, though not all of them. Here the sample spans 30,000 to 35,000 clones, just over 90% being singletons. The sequencing here drew on peripheral blood, taken after neoadjuvant nivolumab, alone or with ipilimumab, at or shortly before surgery. These receptors were collected from an adult with non-small cell lung cancer.

The chain couples TRBV5-4 to TRBJ2-3, with 10 bases fitting TRBD2. The CDR3 length is 16 residues. The junction had 12 bases not matched to a gene; V was cut back by 4 bases and J by 7 bases. Germline loops: CDR1 SGHNT, CDR2 YYREEE (reference sequence). This CDR3 reads CASSLPGTSDSYTQYF. The CDR3 region has the DNA TGTGCCAGCAGCCTGCCCGGGACTAGCGATTCCTATACGCAGTATTTT.

This chain uses TRBV19 with TRBJ1-1; 7 positions match TRBD1. This CDR3 is 14 amino acids long. The ends lost 3 bases at V and 5 bases at J; junction bases unmatched: 6. Per the germline V gene, CDR1 is LNHDA and CDR2 is SQIVND (reference sequence). The CDR3 protein is CASSIDRELTEAFF. CDR3 DNA: TGTGCCAGTAGTATTGACAGGGAGCTGACTGAAGCTTTCTTT.

This rearrangement joins TRBV5-6 to TRBJ1-5; D is ambiguous. Trimming cost V 3 bases and J 5 bases, with 15 bases left between them. Germline values: CDR1 SGHDT, CDR2 YYEEEE. The CDR3 extends over 15 amino acids. The CDR3 DNA follows: TGTGCCAGCAGCTCGCTCGGGGAGAGGGATCAGCCCCAGCATTTT. Translated: CASSSLGERDQPQHF.

The rearrangement uses TRBV29-1 and TRBJ2-1; 9 bases agree with TRBD1. This CDR3 has 14 amino acids. Trimming cost V 8 bases and J 5 bases; bases outside gene matches: 10. Germline V gene lookup returns CDR1 SQVTM and CDR2 ANQGSEA. The CDR3 DNA is TGCAGCATCTCGGACAGGGGCTTCCACAATGAGCAGTTCTTC. This sequence encodes CSISDRGFHNEQFF.

The chain carries TRBV7-9 and TRBJ2-2, with TRBD1 matching over 7 bases. The CDR3 length is 15 residues. Germline CDR1 and CDR2: SEHNR and FQNEAQ (reference sequence). With 1 base clipped from V and 5 bases from J, the junction kept 4 bases outside the gene matches. The chain's CDR3 is CASSLGTGRTGELFF. In DNA form, the CDR3 reads TGTGCCAGCAGCTTAGGGACAGGAAGAACCGGGGAGCTGTTTTTT.

V gene TRBV5-1 combines with J gene TRBJ1-6, with a tentative D call TRBD1 (6 bases). Trimming removed 0 bases at V and 5 bases at J, with 12 bases between. The CDR3 sequence is 16 residues long. Per the germline V gene, CDR1 is SGHRS and CDR2 is YFSETQ. The CDR3 DNA follows: TGCGCCAGCAGCTTGGCAGGGGACTCAAATAATTCACCCCTCCACTTT. It yields the protein CASSLAGDSNNSPLHF.

The V gene is TRBV10-1, the J gene TRBJ2-7, with TRBD2 identical over 8 bases. Trimming removed 3 bases from V and 0 bases from J; junction bases left unmatched: 1. The CDR3 has 14 residues. Germline lookup yields CDR1 WNHNN and CDR2 SYGVQD (reference sequence). The CDR3 DNA sequence: TGCGCCAGCAGTGATGCGGGGGGCTCCTACGAGCAGTACTTC. Translation: CASSDAGGSYEQYF.

This chain uses TRBV2 with TRBJ2-5, with D maybe TRBD2 (7 bases). This CDR3 is built from 13 residues. The ends were cut back, 10 bases at V and 2 bases at J, with 14 bases in the middle. Germline V gene lookup returns CDR1 SNHLY and CDR2 FYNNEI. This chain's CDR3 is CATGGRGQETQYF. In DNA, the CDR3 is TGTGCCACCGGGGGGCGGGGTCAAGAGACCCAGTACTTC.

The rearrangement links TRBV18 to TRBJ2-2; TRBD2 aligns across 8 bases. The CDR3 runs 18 residues. Trimming cost V 3 bases and J 2 bases; bases outside gene matches: 11. Germline V gene data show CDR1 as KGHSH and CDR2 as LQKENI. For the CDR3, the DNA is TGTGCCAGCTCACCCCTGCGGGGAGCGGGGGCCAACACCGGGGAGCTGTTTTTT. Its translation: CASSPLRGAGANTGELFF.

V usage is TRBV10-2 and J usage is TRBJ1-1; D is uncertain. Trimming removed 6 bases at V and 4 bases at J, with 15 bases between. This CDR3 contains 14 residues. Germline CDR1 reads WSHSY; CDR2 reads SAAADI. The CDR3 spells CASRTDTYGTEAFF. The CDR3 bases are TGCGCCAGCAGAACAGATACATATGGCACTGAAGCTTTCTTT.

The rearrangement uses TRBV6-6 and TRBJ1-1; D is undetermined. In germline, CDR1 is MNHNY, CDR2 SVGAGI (reference sequence). The CDR3 spans 12 residues. The V gene lost 7 bases and the J gene lost 4 bases, with 10 bases spanning the gap. The CDR3 nucleotides are TGTGCCAGCAAGAGCGGGGTCACTGAAGCTTTCTTT. The encoded protein is CASKSGVTEAFF.

This clone is a singleton in its sample. This chain uses TRBV4-1 with TRBJ2-6, with TRBD2 matching over 7 bases. V dropped 1 base and J dropped 2; count of bases not matched to a gene: 2. The CDR3 extends over 16 amino acids. The germline CDR1 and CDR2 sequences are MGHRA and YSYEKL. The CDR3 DNA is TGCGCCAGCAGCCAAGTTGGGGGGGCTGGGGCCAACGTCCTGACTTTC. It encodes CASSQVGGAGANVLTF.

This chain connects TRBV5-1 to TRBJ1-2; D remains ambiguous. V gave up 2 bases and J gave up 6 bases, with 8 bases separating them. CDR3 length: 12 residues. Germline loops: CDR1 SGHRS, CDR2 YFSETQ. This CDR3 is CASSLRFNGYTF. CDR3 DNA sequence: TGCGCCAGCAGCTTACGCTTCAATGGCTACACCTTC.

To note about this clone: Other DNA sequences in the sample encode the same CDR3. V is TRBV5-1 and J is TRBJ2-5; D unclear. Trimming cost V 0 bases and J 2 bases, with 2 bases left between them. There are 12 residues in the CDR3. In germline, CDR1 is SGHRS, CDR2 YFSETQ. The CDR3 sequence: CASSLAQETQYF. CDR3 coding DNA: TGCGCCAGCAGCTTGGCGCAAGAGACCCAGTACTTC.

This chain connects TRBV7-3 to TRBJ2-2, with D tentatively TRBD1 (5 bases). This CDR3 is built from 15 residues. Germline V gives CDR1 SGHTA, CDR2 FQGTGA. V shed 1 base and J shed 7 bases, with 13 bases lying between them. The CDR3 is CASSLRNLGVGELFF. The DNA for the CDR3 is TGTGCCAGCAGCTTAAGGAATTTAGGGGTCGGGGAGCTGTTTTTT.

This chain links TRBV11-2 with TRBJ1-2, with TRBD1 matching 7 bases. This CDR3 region has 14 residues. CDR1 is SGHAT and CDR2 is FQNNGV in the germline V gene. With V trimmed by 1 base and J by 5 bases, 4 bases remained unmatched. As DNA, the CDR3 is TGTGCCAGCAGCTTAGCGAACAGGGGATATGGCTACACCTTC. Its protein is CASSLANRGYGYTF.

This rearrangement joins TRBV20-1 to TRBJ2-5; D remains ambiguous. V lost 1 base and J lost 2, with 2 bases in between. This CDR3 comprises 11 residues. Germline V gives CDR1 DFQATT, CDR2 SNEGSKA (reference sequence). The DNA of the CDR3 is TGCAGTGCTAGAGCTCAAGAGACCCAGTACTTC. Its protein is CSARAQETQYF.

This chain joins TRBV7-2 and TRBJ2-1, with D unclear. V was cut by 4 bases and J by 6 bases, with 7 bases left in between. CDR3 length: 12 residues. Germline V gives CDR1 SGHTA, CDR2 FQGNSA. CDR3 sequence (DNA): TGTGCCAGCAGCTACTCATCCAATGAGCAGTTCTTC. Its protein product is CASSYSSNEQFF. Based on the CDR3 plus reference TRBV7-2 and TRBJ2-1, the full variable domain is GAGVSQSPSNKVTEKGKDVELRCDPISGHTALYWYRQSLGQGLEFLIYFQGNSAPDKSGLPSDRFSAERTGGSVSTLTIQRTQQEDSAVYLCASSYSSNEQFFGPGTRLTVL.

The chain carries TRBV4-2 and TRBJ2-3; unclear D gene. The CDR3 runs to 14 residues. Germline CDR1 LGHNA, CDR2 YNFKEQ. V was clipped by 4 bases and J by 3 bases, with 11 bases between them. Here the CDR3 reads CASSRYIGTDTQYF. The CDR3 DNA reads as TGTGCCAGCAGCCGCTACATAGGGACAGATACGCAGTATTTT.

Here the CDR3 reads CASSLGQEYNSPLHF. The DNA for the CDR3 is TGTGCCAGCAGCCTTGGACAGGAATATAATTCACCCCTCCACTTT. The chain joins TRBV4-2 to TRBJ1-6; 7 bases line up with TRBD1. Germline V gene data show CDR1 as LGHNA and CDR2 as YNFKEQ. V shed 4 bases, J shed 4 bases, and the junction held 4 bases outside the gene matches. The CDR3 is 15 amino acids.

The V call is TRBV6-1, the J call TRBJ1-4; unclear D gene. V gave up 8 bases and J gave up 4 bases, with 14 bases separating them. The length of the CDR3 is 14 residues. Germline V gene lookup returns CDR1 MNHNS and CDR2 SASEGT. The CDR3 coding sequence is TGTGCCAGCGCATCGACGGGTAGTAATGAAAAACTGTTTTTT. This gives the protein CASASTGSNEKLFF.

This sequence joins TRBV6-5 and TRBJ1-6; tentative D call: TRBD1 (5 bases). V lost 6 bases to trimming and J lost 6 bases, with 12 bases between them. Germline CDR1 is MNHEY and CDR2 is SVGAGI. This CDR3 has 14 residues. The CDR3 region has the DNA TGTGCCAGCAGCCCGGGACGGTCTAATTCACCCCTCCACTTT. Protein product: CASSPGRSNSPLHF.

This chain connects TRBV6-5 to TRBJ1-6, with D unresolved. The CDR3 contains 13 residues. V was trimmed by 10 bases and J by 5 bases, leaving 12 bases between them. The V gene's germline CDR1 is MNHEY and CDR2 SVGAGI. CDR3 residues: CATHRTNNSPLHF. The CDR3 DNA is TGTGCCACTCACAGAACTAATAATTCACCCCTCCACTTT.

This clone has a single count. The chain is built from TRBV7-2 and TRBJ2-3; 11 bases match TRBD1. Germline V gives CDR1 SGHTA, CDR2 FQGNSA. The CDR3 loop spans 15 amino acids. V lost 4 bases to trimming and J lost 3 bases; unmatched junction nucleotides: 3. The CDR3 DNA is TGTGCCAGCAGCTCGTGGGACAGGGGGACAGATACGCAGTATTTT. Translating gives CASSSWDRGTDTQYF.

The gene calls are TRBV10-3 and TRBJ1-1; 8 positions match TRBD1. Trimming cost V 7 bases and J 0 bases; bases outside gene matches: 4. CDR1 and CDR2 from the germline V gene are ENHRY and SYGVKD. CDR3 size: 14 residues. The CDR3 nucleotides are TGTGCCATCACCAGGGACAGGTTGAACACTGAAGCTTTCTTT. It codes for CAITRDRLNTEAFF.

The chain employs TRBV5-1 and TRBJ2-7; a weak D match, TRBD2 (7 bases). V lost 2 bases and J lost 4, with 13 bases in between. Germline V gives CDR1 SGHRS, CDR2 YFSETQ. CDR3 length: 14 amino acids. CDR3 residues: CASSLEQGGYEQYF. Written as DNA, the CDR3 is TGCGCCAGCAGCTTAGAACAGGGAGGGTACGAGCAGTACTTC.